This paragraph covers one T cell receptor (beta chain) sequence. Authors' processing steps: Estimated nucleated cell counts came from reference gene primer amplification. Using immunoSEQ multiplex PCR, the repertoire was profiled, and TCRdb retains in-frame clones only, with some absent. That table gives V, J and clone size, and the DNA gave D and trimming. The table has 200,000 to 300,000 clones, 83% seen once. The sample originates from a study of blood T cell repertoires in COVID-19. Study details: Samples taken during acute and convalescent COVID-19 were collected in the United States, Italy and Spain. PBMCs, B-cell-depleted T cells, or T cells were the source of the cDNA or gDNA that made up the material.

Germline assignment: CDR1 SQVTM and CDR2 ANQGSEA. The CDR3 loop spans 13 amino acids. Trimming took off 2 bases at V and 6 bases at J, with 12 bases between the two ends. Sequencing used peripheral blood. The gene calls are TRBV29-1 and TRBJ2-3; no definite D call. The TCR sequence derives from a human donor in a cohort sampled during active COVID-19. The CDR3 DNA sequence: TGCAGCGTTGAACTAGGAGCCGGGGATACGCAGTATTTT. It yields the protein CSVELGAGDTQYF.